This T cell receptor (beta chain) was captured by sequencing in a study of OX40 agonist ivuxolimab in advanced cancers. Across the whole study: Of mixed ages from about 23 to 90 and averaging roughly 64 years, the group was over 80% male. Under the entry rules, prior anti-PD-1, anti-PD-L1 or anti-CTLA-4 therapy was allowed, and approximately 40% had some.

Concerning this clone: Its specificity is not known.

TCRdb's copy holds only in-frame clones and misses some; the assay was immunoSEQ multiplex PCR. Seen here are about 60,000 clones, around 87% observed once, and the top ten hold 5.2%. Study-level results: The mean number of expanded clones was higher in CD8+ T cells than in CD4+.

Sequencing used CD4+ or CD8+ T cells sorted from blood, obtained in a trial of the OX40 agonist ivuxolimab. This clonotype originated in an adult with an advanced solid tumor such as melanoma, head and neck, liver or kidney cancer.

The CDR3 here is CASSEQRTGELFF. Here the CDR3 DNA reads TGTGCCAGCAGCGAACAACGCACCGGGGAGCTGTTTTTT. The V and J genes are TRBV2 and TRBJ2-2; D is uncertain. The CDR3 is 13 amino acids. CDR1 is SNHLY, CDR2 FYNNEI, per germline. Deletions cut 6 bases from V and 4 bases from J, with 9 bases between.